These 5 T cell receptor beta chains came from one sample sequenced in a study of blood T cell repertoires in COVID-19. The method was immunoSEQ multiplex PCR; TCRdb's version includes in-frame clones alone and lacks a portion of them. The sample has approximately 270,000 clones; approximately 86% are singletons. Material: peripheral blood. The receptor set was obtained from a human donor with COVID-19, enrolled during active disease. The donor label of this sample is uncertain.

The chain carries TRBV19 and TRBJ2-3, with TRBD1 matching 8 bases. V was clipped by 4 bases and J by 0 bases; unmatched bases: 0. Germline-derived CDR1 and CDR2 are LNHDA and SQIVND (reference sequence). The length of the CDR3 is 14 residues. The CDR3 DNA sequence: TGTGCCAGTAGTAGACAGGGGAGCACAGATACGCAGTATTTT. This codes for CASSRQGSTDTQYF. The entire variable domain, with the rest obtained from reference TRBV19 and TRBJ2-3, is as follows: DGGITQSPKYLFRKEGQNVTLSCEQNLNHDAMYWYRQDPGQGLRLIYYSQIVNDFQKGDIAEGYSVSREKKESFPLTVTSAQKNPTAFYLCASSRQGSTDTQYFGPGTRLTVL.

V is TRBV18 and J is TRBJ1-3; no definite D call. The germline gives CDR1 KGHSH, CDR2 LQKENI. V lost 2 bases to trimming and J lost 2 bases, with 13 bases between them. This CDR3 comprises 16 residues. The DNA of the CDR3 is TGTGCCAGCTCACCATATACCCTGGCGGCTGGAAACACCATATATTTT. Amino acid sequence: CASSPYTLAAGNTIYF.

The chain uses TRBV30 and TRBJ2-7, with 8 bases that match TRBD1. Germline loops: CDR1 GTSNPN, CDR2 SVGIG (reference sequence). CDR3 size: 14 residues. V gave up 5 bases and J gave up 0 bases; unmatched junction bases: 6. The CDR3 region is CAWEGQVSSYEQYF. CDR3 DNA: TGTGCCTGGGAGGGACAGGTCAGCTCCTACGAGCAGTACTTC.

The chain joins TRBV6-6 to TRBJ2-1; 8 bases fit TRBD2. The CDR3 is 16 residues long. From germline, CDR1 is MNHNY and CDR2 SVGAGI (reference sequence). The J segment lost 4 bases and the V segment lost 0 bases, leaving 5 bases of the junction unmatched. As DNA, the CDR3 is TGTGCCAGCAGTTACTCGGCGGGAGGTCCTTACAATGAGCAGTTCTTC. Translating gives CASSYSAGGPYNEQFF.

The V gene is TRBV2, the J gene TRBJ2-1; 9 bases agree with TRBD2. CDR1 is SNHLY and CDR2 is FYNNEI in the germline V gene. The CDR3 is made up of 15 amino acids. V gave up 1 base and J gave up 6 bases; unmatched junction bases: 4. CDR3 region: CASSEVAGAVNEQFF. CDR3 in DNA: TGTGCCAGCAGTGAAGTAGCGGGGGCAGTCAATGAGCAGTTCTTC.